The T cell receptor (beta chain) described here comes from a study of metastatic and nonmetastatic thyroid tumors. All patients were untreated before thyroid surgery. Original methodology: CDR3 was compared across clinicopathological groups, and the resulting differences were used to build a distant-metastasis classifier for papillary thyroid cancer. TCRdb re-processed the PCR reads through MiXCR. The V and J calls were not made by the authors but by TCRdb's processing. The table includes over 30,000 clones, approximately 30% detected once. Trimming cost V 5 bases and J 7 bases, with 14 bases left between them. Germline V gene sequence: CDR1 SGHNT, CDR2 YENEEA. CDR3 length: 14 residues. This clone was counted once. Distinct nucleotide sequences in the sample also encode this CDR3.

The rearrangement joins TRBV11-3 to TRBJ2-2; D perhaps matches TRBD1 (6 bases). The sequenced sample was blood. The TCR originated in a female donor with papillary thyroid cancer or a benign thyroid nodule (not recorded which). Some clones in this sample may be carry-over from other donors' samples. DNA of the CDR3: TGTGCCAGCAGCCCCAGGGGTCGCAACGGGGAGCTGTTTTTT. This gives the protein CASSPRGRNGELFF.